This T cell receptor beta chain is from a study of cytomegalovirus exposure and HLA in healthy donors. Whole-study context: Around 80 million unique TCR sequences came from HLA-typed donors in an early release.

The study's findings and limits: V segments that were indistinguishable, TRBV6-2 and TRBV6-3 among them, were omitted from analysis. There were reportedly fewer N-insertions in an Asian-associated ancestry cluster than the roughly 670-donor mean, in a later analysis. Usually a TCR sequence was rare, but some public TCRs were found in many donors.

The PCR employed 60 Vbeta primers together with 13 Jbeta primers. Some clones are missing from TCRdb's copy, which holds only in-frame ones; the method was immunoSEQ multiplex PCR. In the table there are 85,000 to 120,000 clones, less than 80% of which are singletons. The germline V gene encodes CDR1 SGHTS and CDR2 YDEGEE. The CDR3 has 16 amino acids. Germline trimming cut 3 bases from V and 6 bases from J; bases unmatched to any gene: 12. With regard to this clone: The antigen is unknown.

Specimen: PBMCs. The chain carries TRBV5-8 and TRBJ2-1; TRBD1 agrees at 7 bases. The TCR comes from a man in his fifties or sixties in good health and CMV-seronegative. CDR3 coding DNA: TGTGCCAGCAGCTGGCCGCCGGGACAGAGACTCAATGAGCAGTTCTTC. It codes for CASSWPPGQRLNEQFF. Complete variable domain (other parts from reference TRBV5-8 and TRBJ2-1): EAGVTQSPTHLIKTRGQQATLRCSPISGHTSVYWYQQALGLGLQFLLWYDEGEERNRGNFPPRFSGRQFPNYSSELNVNALELEDSALYLCASSWPPGQRLNEQFFGPGTRLTVL.